The 13 T cell receptor beta chains given below trace back to one sample, sequenced in a study of T cell repertoires in cytomegalovirus infection. TCRdb passed the reads through MiXCR, listing each CDR3 protein once. Of around 240,000 distinct CDR3 sequences detected, approximately 24% appear once; the ten largest clones hold 18%. The specimen sequenced was CD8+ T cells from PBMCs. These receptors were collected from a human donor in good health (CMV status not recorded). Some clones in this sample may be carry-over from other donors' samples.

This clonotype was picked up a small number of times. The chain carries TRBV6-6 and TRBJ2-1; TRBD1 is a possible D gene (5 bases). CDR3 length: 14 residues. The germline CDR1 and CDR2 sequences are MNHNY and SVGAGI (reference sequence). Trimming shortened V by 2 bases and J by 3 bases, and 8 bases separated the two germline ends. The chain's CDR3 is CASSYAGFYNEQFF. The DNA of the CDR3 is TGTGCCAGCAGTTACGCAGGGTTCTACAATGAGCAGTTCTTC.

This clonotype was counted between two and nine times. V and J are TRBV5-5 and TRBJ1-1; no definite D call. The germline V gene encodes CDR1 SGHKS and CDR2 YYEKEE (reference sequence). The CDR3 runs to 18 residues. V lost 3 bases and J lost 2, with 23 bases in between. In DNA, the CDR3 is TGTGCCAGCAGCTGGCGGAGGGCGGGCAGTCGGAATAACACTGAAGCTTTCTTT. Its protein product is CASSWRRAGSRNNTEAFF. The full variable domain, its missing parts supplied by reference TRBV5-5 and TRBJ1-1, is DAGVTQSPTHLIKTRGQQVTLRCSPISGHKSVSWYQQVLGQGPQFIFQYYEKEERGRGNFPDRFSARQFPNYSSELNVNALLLGDSALYLCASSWRRAGSRNNTEAFFGQGTRLTVV.

This clonotype was seen repeatedly, ten times or more. This chain uses TRBV20-1 with TRBJ2-3, with TRBD2 identical over 9 bases. The CDR3 totals 16 residues. Germline CDR1 reads DFQATT; CDR2 reads SNEGSKA (reference sequence). V was clipped by 1 base and J by 1 base; unmatched bases: 6. CDR3 in amino acids: CSARGELAGGTDTQYF. CDR3 bases: TGCAGTGCTAGAGGGGAATTAGCGGGGGGCACAGATACGCAGTATTTT.

The V gene is TRBV19, the J gene TRBJ2-1; no reliable D call. Germline V CDR1 and CDR2: LNHDA, SQIVND (reference sequence). CDR3 length equals 14 residues. Deletions cut 3 bases from V and 0 bases from J, with 6 bases between. For the CDR3, the DNA is TGTGCCAGTAGTATCTTGAGCTCCTACAATGAGCAGTTCTTC. Encoded protein: CASSILSSYNEQFF.

This clonotype was seen only a few times. The J gene is TRBJ1-6, the V gene TRBV12-3 or TRBV12-4; a possible D gene is TRBD1 (6 bases). CDR3 size: 12 residues. V was trimmed by 3 bases and J by 13 bases, leaving 10 bases between them. The CDR3 here is CASSFPGAPLHF. The CDR3 DNA reads as TGTGCCAGCAGTTTTCCGGGGGCCCCCCTCCACTTT.

This clonotype was seen at least ten times. The rearrangement links TRBV7-8 to TRBJ2-2; possibly TRBD2 for D (6 bases). The V and J ends lost 2 bases and 4 bases respectively, with 11 bases between them. Looked up from germline, CDR1 is SGHVS and CDR2 is FQNEAQ. The CDR3 is made up of 15 amino acids. The CDR3 is CASSLSWRGTGELFF. Written as DNA, the CDR3 is TGTGCCAGCAGCTTAAGTTGGCGGGGCACCGGGGAGCTGTTTTTT. Complete variable domain (other parts from reference TRBV7-8 and TRBJ2-2): GAGVSQSPRYKVAKRGQDVALRCDPISGHVSLFWYQQALGQGPEFLTYFQNEAQLDKSGLPSDRFFAERPEGSVSTLKIQRTQQEDSAVYLCASSLSWRGTGELFFGEGSRLTVL.

The chain carries TRBV6-5 and TRBJ1-4; no reliable D call. CDR1 and CDR2 from the germline V gene are MNHEY and SVGAGI. Trimming took off 2 bases at V and 5 bases at J, with 15 bases between the two ends. This CDR3 is 16 amino acids long. Here the CDR3 DNA reads TGTGCCAGCAGTTACAGGGCAGCCTATTCGAATGAAAAACTGTTTTTT. Its protein is CASSYRAAYSNEKLFF.

This rearrangement joins TRBV7-6 to TRBJ2-7; the D gene could be TRBD1 or TRBD2 (6 bases each). In germline, CDR1 is SGHVS, CDR2 FNYEAQ. The V end was cut by 2 bases, the J end by 0 bases, with 11 bases between. The CDR3 extends over 15 amino acids. Written as DNA, the CDR3 is TGTGCCAGCAGCTTAAGGGGGGAAAGCTCCTACGAGCAGTACTTC. It specifies CASSLRGESSYEQYF.

As regards this clonotype: A much larger clone differs from this one at a single base, so this may be a read error. The CDR3 here is CASSTDRDDLFF. DNA of the CDR3: TGTGCCAGCAGCACAGACAGGGACGACCTGTTTTTT. The J gene is TRBJ1-4, the V gene TRBV7-4, with 7 bases aligning to TRBD1. CDR1 is SGHVT, CDR2 SQSDAQ, per germline. J was trimmed by 14 bases and V by 5 bases; bases with no gene match: 8. This CDR3 contains 12 residues.

V gene TRBV7-9 combines with J gene TRBJ2-7; TRBD1 might be the D (6 bases). This CDR3 has 13 amino acids. V was clipped by 5 bases and J by 7 bases, with 15 bases between them. The germline CDR1 and CDR2 sequences are SEHNR and FQNEAQ (reference sequence). Written as DNA, the CDR3 is TGTGCCAGCAGCCGTAGACAGGCGATGGAGCAGTACTTC. Residues: CASSRRQAMEQYF.

Only a few counts were recorded for this clonotype. The chain carries TRBV7-6 and TRBJ2-7, with a weak D call TRBD1 (6 bases). Trimming took off 5 bases at V and 3 bases at J, with 11 bases between the two ends. Germline CDR1 reads SGHVS; CDR2 reads FNYEAQ. CDR3 length equals 13 residues. For the CDR3, the DNA is TGTGCCAGCAGCCCGCCGGACAGCTACGAGCAGTACTTC. This gives the protein CASSPPDSYEQYF.

The sample holds many counts of this clonotype. The rearrangement links TRBV7-8 to TRBJ2-1; possible D gene TRBD2, 6 bases. Germline values: CDR1 SGHVS, CDR2 FQNEAQ. V lost 0 bases and J lost 2, with 11 bases in between. The CDR3 runs to 16 residues. The CDR3 region is CASSLALSSAYNEQFF. CDR3 sequence (DNA): TGTGCCAGCAGCTTAGCGCTGTCTAGCGCCTACAATGAGCAGTTCTTC. Together with reference TRBV7-8 and TRBJ2-1, the CDR3 gives the full variable domain: GAGVSQSPRYKVAKRGQDVALRCDPISGHVSLFWYQQALGQGPEFLTYFQNEAQLDKSGLPSDRFFAERPEGSVSTLKIQRTQQEDSAVYLCASSLALSSAYNEQFFGPGTRLTVL.

This clonotype was detected ten times or more. The chain couples TRBV19 to TRBJ2-7; D uncertain. Trimming took 2 bases from V and 3 from J, leaving 8 bases between them. This CDR3 is built from 13 residues. Germline lookup yields CDR1 LNHDA and CDR2 SQIVND (reference sequence). The CDR3: CASSISPYYEQYF. The CDR3 DNA is TGTGCCAGTAGTATAAGCCCTTACTACGAGCAGTACTTC.